The next 6 T cell receptor beta chains were all read from a single sample in a study of shared clonotypes between healthy human individuals. The protocol was immunoSEQ multiplex PCR, while the TCRdb copy is restricted to in-frame clones and leaves out a portion. The table shows around 700,000 clones, with 72% occurring only once. The specimen was memory CD4+ T cells sorted from blood. Stated subset: CD45RA-negative fraction. The receptors derive from a woman aged 25 to 39 in good health.

V usage is TRBV28 and J usage is TRBJ1-4, with 11 bases matching TRBD1. J was trimmed by 7 bases and V by 2 bases; bases with no gene match: 3. Looked up from germline, CDR1 is MDHEN and CDR2 is SYDVKM. The CDR3 sequence is 15 residues long. The CDR3 DNA is TGTGCCAGCAGTTTAGTGGGGACAGGGGGTGAAAAACTGTTTTTT. Its translation: CASSLVGTGGEKLFF. Looking up the rest from reference TRBV28 and TRBJ1-4 gives the full variable domain: DVKVTQSSRYLVKRTGEKVFLECVQDMDHENMFWYRQDPGLGLRLIYFSYDVKMKEKGDIPEGYSVSREKKERFSLILESASTNQTSMYLCASSLVGTGGEKLFFGSGTQLSVL.

This chain links TRBV2 with TRBJ2-7; TRBD1 aligns across 9 bases. The CDR3 is 13 residues long. Germline assignment: CDR1 SNHLY and CDR2 FYNNEI. V gave up 6 bases and J gave up 8 bases; unmatched junction bases: 8. CDR3 protein: CASRVETGGQQYF. The CDR3 nucleotides read TGTGCCAGCAGGGTAGAGACAGGGGGGCAGCAGTACTTC.

The chain is built from TRBV9 and TRBJ1-3; no clear D gene. Per the germline V gene, CDR1 is SGDLS and CDR2 is YYNGEE. V was trimmed by 0 bases and J by 0 bases, leaving 10 bases between them. The CDR3 runs to 16 residues. The CDR3 bases are TGTGCCAGCAGCGTAGGAAATCCAGACTCTGGAAACACCATATATTTT. Its translation is CASSVGNPDSGNTIYF.

The V and J genes are TRBV29-1 and TRBJ1-1; 7 bases are a match to TRBD1. The germline gives CDR1 SQVTM, CDR2 ANQGSEA. The CDR3 totals 14 residues. V shed 7 bases and J 4 bases; nucleotides not matched to a gene: 12. Here the CDR3 reads CSAGEGAVRTEAFF. The CDR3 nucleotides are TGCAGCGCGGGCGAGGGGGCGGTACGCACTGAAGCTTTCTTT.

The V gene is TRBV28, the J gene TRBJ2-1; D might be TRBD2 (6 bases). V was trimmed by 7 bases and J by 7 bases, leaving 17 bases between them. Germline loops: CDR1 MDHEN, CDR2 SYDVKM. The CDR3 extends over 14 amino acids. CDR3 protein: CASTSGRSRNEQFF. The CDR3 region has the DNA TGTGCCAGCACCTCCGGGAGATCGAGGAATGAGCAGTTCTTC.

The chain carries TRBV19 and TRBJ1-3, with no clear D. CDR1 and CDR2 from the germline V gene are LNHDA and SQIVND (reference sequence). The CDR3 consists of 15 residues. The V and J ends lost 3 bases and 0 bases respectively, with 9 bases between them. The CDR3 is CASSMSSSSGNTIYF. CDR3 nucleotide sequence: TGTGCCAGTAGTATGTCGTCCTCCTCTGGAAACACCATATATTTT.